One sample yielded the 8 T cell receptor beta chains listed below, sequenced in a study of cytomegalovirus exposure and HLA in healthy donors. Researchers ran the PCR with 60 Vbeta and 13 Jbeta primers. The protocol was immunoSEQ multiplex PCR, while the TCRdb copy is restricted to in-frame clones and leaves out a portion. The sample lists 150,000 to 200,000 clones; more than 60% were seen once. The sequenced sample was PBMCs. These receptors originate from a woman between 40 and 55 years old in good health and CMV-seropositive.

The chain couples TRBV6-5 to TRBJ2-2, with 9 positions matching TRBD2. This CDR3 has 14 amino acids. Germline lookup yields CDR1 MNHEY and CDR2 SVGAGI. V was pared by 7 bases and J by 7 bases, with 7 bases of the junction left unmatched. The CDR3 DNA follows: TGTGCCAGCATCCGCCGCGGGGGGGGCGGGGAGCTGTTTTTT. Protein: CASIRRGGGGELFF.

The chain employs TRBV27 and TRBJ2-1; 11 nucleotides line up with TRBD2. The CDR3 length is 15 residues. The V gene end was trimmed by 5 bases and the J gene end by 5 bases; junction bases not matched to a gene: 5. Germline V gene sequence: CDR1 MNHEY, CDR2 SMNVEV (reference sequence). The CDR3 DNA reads TGTGCCAGCAGTCTACTAGCGGGAGTCAACAATGAGCAGTTCTTC. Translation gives CASSLLAGVNNEQFF.

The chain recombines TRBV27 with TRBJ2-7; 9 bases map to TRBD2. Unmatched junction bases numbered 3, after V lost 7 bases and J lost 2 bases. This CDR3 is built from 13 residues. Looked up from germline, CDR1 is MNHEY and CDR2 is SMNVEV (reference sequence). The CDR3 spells CASKASGAYEQYF. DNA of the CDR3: TGTGCCAGCAAGGCTAGCGGGGCCTACGAGCAGTACTTC.

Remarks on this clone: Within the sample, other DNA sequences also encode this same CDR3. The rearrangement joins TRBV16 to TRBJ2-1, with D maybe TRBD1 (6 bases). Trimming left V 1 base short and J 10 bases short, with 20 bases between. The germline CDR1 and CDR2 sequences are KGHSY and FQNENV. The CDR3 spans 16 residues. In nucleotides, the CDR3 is TGTGCCAGCAGCCAATTGGACAGCTCCCTCAATCAGGAGCAGTTCTTC. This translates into CASSQLDSSLNQEQFF.

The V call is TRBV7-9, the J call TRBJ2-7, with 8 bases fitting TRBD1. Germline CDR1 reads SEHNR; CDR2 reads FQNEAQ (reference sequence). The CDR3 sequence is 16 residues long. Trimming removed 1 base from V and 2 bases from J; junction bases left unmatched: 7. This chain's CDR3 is CASSLVSTGETYEQYF. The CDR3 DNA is TGTGCCAGCAGCTTAGTCTCGACAGGGGAGACCTACGAGCAGTACTTC.

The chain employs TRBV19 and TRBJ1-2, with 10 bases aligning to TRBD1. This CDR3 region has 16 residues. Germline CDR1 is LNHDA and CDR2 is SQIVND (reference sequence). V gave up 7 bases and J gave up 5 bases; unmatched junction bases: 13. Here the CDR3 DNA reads TGTGCCAGTACCCGTCCGGGACAGGGGATTTTTTATGGCTACACCTTC. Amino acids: CASTRPGQGIFYGYTF.

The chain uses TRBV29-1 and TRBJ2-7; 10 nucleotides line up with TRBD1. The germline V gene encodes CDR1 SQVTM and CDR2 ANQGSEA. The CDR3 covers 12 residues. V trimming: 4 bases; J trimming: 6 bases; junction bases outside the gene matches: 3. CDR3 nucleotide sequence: TGCAGCGTTGTGGGACAGGGGAGCGAGCAGTACTTC. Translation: CSVVGQGSEQYF.

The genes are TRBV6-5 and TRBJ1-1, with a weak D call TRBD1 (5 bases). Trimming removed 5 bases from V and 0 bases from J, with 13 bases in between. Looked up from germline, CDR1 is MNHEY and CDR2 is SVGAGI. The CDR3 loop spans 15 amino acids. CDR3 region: CASSPRQWMNTEAFF. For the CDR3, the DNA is TGTGCCAGCAGTCCCCGACAGTGGATGAACACTGAAGCTTTCTTT.